These 27 T cell receptor beta chains came from one sample sequenced in a study of cytomegalovirus exposure and HLA in healthy donors. Sequencing used immunoSEQ multiplex PCR; TCRdb keeps in-frame clones, though not all of them. The sample records about 86,000 clones, 90% to 95% being singletons. The sequenced sample consisted of PBMCs. Source of these receptors: a man aged 18 to 30 in good health and CMV-seronegative.

The rearrangement uses TRBV6-5 and TRBJ1-2, with 7 bases matching TRBD1. Germline V gives CDR1 MNHEY, CDR2 SVGAGI. This CDR3 is 13 amino acids long. V dropped 6 bases and J dropped 4; count of bases not matched to a gene: 5. DNA for the CDR3: TGTGCCAGCAGGGGACAGTTCCTCTATGGCTACACCTTC. Its translation is CASRGQFLYGYTF.

The V and J genes are TRBV5-1 and TRBJ2-1; D is unresolved. This CDR3 contains 12 residues. Germline values: CDR1 SGHRS, CDR2 YFSETQ. Trimming removed 0 bases from V and 7 bases from J, with 5 bases in between. CDR3 amino acids: CASSLVRNEQFF. For the CDR3, the DNA is TGCGCCAGCAGCTTGGTGAGGAATGAGCAGTTCTTC.

The chain couples TRBV6-5 to TRBJ1-2, with TRBD1 matching 7 bases. Germline V gene data show CDR1 as MNHEY and CDR2 as SVGAGI. The CDR3 covers 14 residues. V was pared by 0 bases and J by 7 bases, with 5 bases of the junction left unmatched. The CDR3 DNA reads as TGTGCCAGCAGTTACTCACAGGGGTTAGGTGGCTACACCTTC. It encodes CASSYSQGLGGYTF.

Only a few counts were recorded for this clone. The J gene is TRBJ1-3, the V gene TRBV5-1; D perhaps matches TRBD1 (5 bases). Trimming removed 0 bases at V and 4 bases at J, with 8 bases between. The CDR3 covers 14 residues. From germline, CDR1 is SGHRS and CDR2 YFSETQ. The DNA of the CDR3 is TGCGCCAGCAGCTTGGGACAGCCCGGAAACACCATATATTTT. Residues: CASSLGQPGNTIYF.

This rearrangement joins TRBV19 to TRBJ2-7; 12 nucleotides agree with TRBD2. Germline CDR1 is LNHDA and CDR2 is SQIVND (reference sequence). Trimming removed 6 bases from V and 0 bases from J; junction bases left unmatched: 3. The CDR3 has 15 residues. The CDR3: CASSKTSGGSYEQYF. The CDR3 nucleotides are TGTGCCAGTAGCAAGACTAGCGGGGGCTCCTACGAGCAGTACTTC.

The chain couples TRBV27 to TRBJ2-3; D may be TRBD1 (5 bases). This CDR3 has 16 residues. V was clipped by 6 bases and J by 3 bases, with 19 bases between them. CDR1 and CDR2 from the germline V gene are MNHEY and SMNVEV (reference sequence). In DNA, the CDR3 is TGTGCCAGCAGCCTTAGGCGGCCAGGGAAAACAGATACGCAGTATTTT. Protein product: CASSLRRPGKTDTQYF.

The J gene is TRBJ2-2, the V gene TRBV23-1; 10 nucleotides agree with TRBD1. TRBV23-1 is designated an ORF whose function remains uncertain. J gave up 5 bases and V 6 bases, and 9 bases lay outside the gene matches. The CDR3 loop spans 16 amino acids. The CDR3 is CASSLRDRGDTGELFF. The CDR3 DNA sequence: TGCGCCAGCAGCCTCAGGGACAGGGGCGATACCGGGGAGCTGTTTTTT.

This chain connects TRBV27 to TRBJ1-5; the match to TRBD1 covers 7 bases. This CDR3 comprises 15 residues. V trimming: 3 bases; J trimming: 0 bases; junction bases outside the gene matches: 2. The germline V gene has CDR1 MNHEY and CDR2 SMNVEV (reference sequence). CDR3 sequence (DNA): TGTGCCAGCAGTTTCGAGGGGGCTAGCAATCAGCCCCAGCATTTT. This gives the protein CASSFEGASNQPQHF.

The rearrangement links TRBV6-1 to TRBJ2-7; tentatively, D is TRBD2 (6 bases). Looked up from germline, CDR1 is MNHNS and CDR2 is SASEGT. Trimming took off 1 base at V and 4 bases at J, with 14 bases between the two ends. This CDR3 has 15 residues. CDR3: CASSEGGVPHYEQYF. The CDR3 coding sequence is TGTGCCAGCAGTGAAGGGGGGGTCCCACATTACGAGCAGTACTTC.

J is TRBJ2-7 and V is TRBV6-6; D unclear. Germline V gene sequence: CDR1 MNHNY, CDR2 SVGAGI (reference sequence). Trimming took off 5 bases at V and 6 bases at J, with 14 bases between the two ends. The CDR3 runs to 13 residues. DNA for the CDR3: TGTGCCAGCAGTCAGACTCCGAGTCGCGAGCAGTACTTC. It translates to CASSQTPSREQYF.

J is TRBJ1-2 and V is TRBV7-9; 7 nucleotides align to TRBD1. Unmatched junction bases numbered 8, after V lost 5 bases and J lost 8 bases. The CDR3 has 13 residues. CDR1 is SEHNR and CDR2 is FQNEAQ in the germline V gene (reference sequence). The CDR3 nucleotides are TGTGCCAGCAGCCAGGAGGGGGCGGACGGCTACACCTTC. It codes for CASSQEGADGYTF.

The chain uses TRBV29-1 and TRBJ2-7; 10 nucleotides line up with TRBD1. Germline values: CDR1 SQVTM, CDR2 ANQGSEA. The CDR3 covers 13 residues. The V and J ends lost 8 bases and 6 bases, in that order; junction bases with no gene match: 10. The CDR3 DNA follows: TGCAGCATCACCCGGGACAGGGGTTCCGAGCAGTACTTC. Its translation: CSITRDRGSEQYF.

The chain carries TRBV6-6 and TRBJ2-7, with D perhaps TRBD2 (6 bases). Germline loops: CDR1 MNHNY, CDR2 SVGAGI (reference sequence). The CDR3 is 13 amino acids. The ends were cut back, 0 bases at V and 3 bases at J, with 6 bases in the middle. CDR3 sequence reads: CASSYSGLYEQYF. The CDR3 bases are TGTGCCAGCAGTTACTCGGGACTCTACGAGCAGTACTTC.

The chain combines TRBV9 with TRBJ1-2, with a tentative D call TRBD1 (5 bases). The CDR3 loop spans 15 amino acids. V gave up 2 bases and J gave up 7 bases, with 18 bases separating them. Germline V lookup: CDR1 SGDLS, CDR2 YYNGEE. CDR3 protein: CASSVMPGGGAGYTF. CDR3 DNA: TGTGCCAGCAGCGTTATGCCCGGCGGAGGGGCTGGCTACACCTTC. The full variable domain, its missing parts supplied by reference TRBV9 and TRBJ1-2, is DSGVTQTPKHLITATGQRVTLRCSPRSGDLSVYWYQQSLDQGLQFLIQYYNGEERAKGNILERFSAQQFPDLHSELNLSSLELGDSALYFCASSVMPGGGAGYTFGSGTRLTVV.

The rearrangement joins TRBV5-4 to TRBJ2-2; TRBD2 matches at 9 bases. With 0 bases clipped from V and 5 bases from J, the junction kept 5 bases outside the gene matches. Germline CDR1 and CDR2: SGHNT and YYREEE (reference sequence). CDR3 size: 16 residues. The CDR3 DNA reads as TGTGCCAGCAGCTTGGAACCCAGCGGGGGGACCGGGGAGCTGTTTTTT. Residues: CASSLEPSGGTGELFF.

This rearrangement joins TRBV5-1 to TRBJ1-2; unclear D gene. The V end lost 4 bases, the J end lost 6 bases, and 13 bases lay between the germline ends. CDR1 and CDR2 from the germline V gene are SGHRS and YFSETQ. There are 13 residues in the CDR3. DNA of the CDR3: TGCGCCAGCAGCAGCCAGGCAGTGGATGGCTACACCTTC. This translates into CASSSQAVDGYTF.

The chain links TRBV7-9 to TRBJ2-7, with D possibly being TRBD1 (5 bases). The germline gives CDR1 SEHNR, CDR2 FQNEAQ (reference sequence). CDR3 length equals 16 residues. Trimming took off 0 bases at V and 3 bases at J, with 15 bases between the two ends. Here the CDR3 DNA reads TGTGCCAGCAGCTTAGCTTCCCCAGGGCCGTACTACGAGCAGTACTTC. This encodes CASSLASPGPYYEQYF.

The chain combines TRBV12-1 with TRBJ2-5; the table names TRBD2, a call not compared with the DNA. TRBV12-1 is labeled a pseudogene. The CDR3 has 15 residues. CDR3: CASSLRRGGGETQYF. The CDR3 DNA follows: TGTGCCAGCAGCTTGAGGCGGGGGGGTGGAGAGACCCAGTACTTC.

The rearrangement uses TRBV7-3 and TRBJ2-7; TRBD2 matches 14 bases. Germline lookup yields CDR1 SGHTA and CDR2 FQGTGA. The CDR3 has 16 amino acids. Unmatched junction bases numbered 6, after V lost 5 bases and J lost 3 bases. CDR3 protein: CASSPFGTSGSYEQYF. DNA of the CDR3: TGTGCCAGCAGCCCGTTTGGGACTAGCGGGAGCTACGAGCAGTACTTC.

The J gene is TRBJ1-2, the V gene TRBV5-1; D gene unclear. The CDR3 totals 18 residues. Looked up from germline, CDR1 is SGHRS and CDR2 is YFSETQ. Trimming removed 0 bases from V and 0 bases from J, with 18 bases in between. The CDR3 loop is CASSLGSVAVFTNYGYTF. The CDR3 DNA follows: TGCGCCAGCAGCTTGGGGTCAGTGGCGGTCTTTACTAACTATGGCTACACCTTC.

This clone was counted once. The chain links TRBV7-9 to TRBJ2-1, with TRBD2 identical over 10 bases. CDR1 is SEHNR and CDR2 is FQNEAQ in the germline V gene (reference sequence). V lost 4 bases to trimming and J lost 3 bases; unmatched junction nucleotides: 9. The CDR3 spans 17 residues. The CDR3 region is CASSSPERGGFYNEQFF. The CDR3 DNA follows: TGTGCCAGCAGCTCCCCCGAGCGGGGGGGCTTCTACAATGAGCAGTTCTTC.

The CDR3 DNA reads as TGTGCCAGCAGTGAAGGGGGGAGCGCCTACGGCTATGGCTACACCTTC. This encodes CASSEGGSAYGYGYTF. The gene calls are TRBV25-1 and TRBJ1-2, with D possibly matching TRBD1 (5 bases). The V gene lost 2 bases and the J gene lost 4 bases, with 17 bases spanning the gap. The CDR3 length is 16 residues. CDR1 and CDR2 (germline): MGHDK, SYGVNS.

This sequence joins TRBV5-4 and TRBJ2-3; 12 bases fit TRBD2. The J segment lost 7 bases and the V segment lost 4 bases, leaving 7 bases of the junction unmatched. The CDR3 consists of 15 residues. Per the germline V gene, CDR1 is SGHNT and CDR2 is YYREEE (reference sequence). CDR3 sequence reads: CASSAASGRAYTQYF. As DNA, the CDR3 is TGTGCCAGCAGCGCGGCTAGCGGGAGGGCCTATACGCAGTATTTT. Looking up the rest from reference TRBV5-4 and TRBJ2-3 gives the full variable domain: ETGVTQSPTHLIKTRGQQVTLRCSSQSGHNTVSWYQQALGQGPQFIFQYYREEENGRGNFPPRFSGLQFPNYSSELNVNALELDDSALYLCASSAASGRAYTQYFGPGTRLTVL.

This clone was recorded once. The chain combines TRBV7-9 with TRBJ1-1, with D uncertain. Germline V gene sequence: CDR1 SEHNR, CDR2 FQNEAQ (reference sequence). The germline V and J ends were trimmed by 2 bases and 4 bases, with 11 bases remaining between them. The CDR3 totals 14 residues. CDR3 in DNA: TGTGCCAGCAGCTTACTTAGGGAGGGCACTGAAGCTTTCTTT. Protein product: CASSLLREGTEAFF.

The chain carries TRBV27 and TRBJ1-2; possible D gene TRBD1, 6 bases. Trimming left V 7 bases short and J 0 bases short, with 15 bases between. Germline loops: CDR1 MNHEY, CDR2 SMNVEV (reference sequence). CDR3 length: 15 amino acids. For the CDR3, the DNA is TGTGCCAGCAAGGGGGTTGGGATCCCTAACTATGGCTACACCTTC. Translation gives CASKGVGIPNYGYTF.

The chain recombines TRBV7-2 with TRBJ2-6; 8 bases match TRBD2. Germline values: CDR1 SGHTA, CDR2 FQGNSA. There are 15 residues in the CDR3. V gave up 5 bases and J gave up 2 bases; unmatched junction bases: 2. CDR3 sequence (DNA): TGTGCCAGCAGCCCGGGGGGGACTGGGGCCAACGTCCTGACTTTC. This translates into CASSPGGTGANVLTF.

This sequence joins TRBV11-3 and TRBJ2-3; tentative D call: TRBD1 (5 bases). CDR1 is SGHNT, CDR2 YENEEA, per germline. CDR3 length equals 12 residues. Trimming shortened V by 3 bases and J by 5 bases, and 6 bases separated the two germline ends. CDR3 coding DNA: TGTGCCAGCAGCTTGGGGCTAGATACGCAGTATTTT. Translating gives CASSLGLDTQYF. The variable domain in full, with the rest retrieved from reference TRBV11-3 and TRBJ2-3, is EAGVVQSPRYKIIEKKQPVAFWCNPISGHNTLYWYLQNLGQGPELLIRYENEEAVDDSQLPKDRFSAERLKGVDSTLKIQPAELGDSAVYLCASSLGLDTQYFGPGTRLTVL.